This note documents a single T cell receptor beta chain sequence. This clone has more than one count but fewer than ten. Its antigen has not been determined. No base quality values were provided; no much bigger clone lies one nucleotide off. From the cysteine through the phenylalanine, the CDR3 covers 13 amino acids. Only the CDR3 portion is preserved as DNA: 39 bases, with reading frame beginning at the first base. CDR1 and CDR2 are read off the germline V gene as KGHSH and LQKENI. V lost 1 base and J lost 3 bases; the stretch between them is 5 bases long. The donors belonged to the validation cohort of approximately 130 subjects, which was separate from the 666-subject first cohort. The receptor library was made with the immunoSEQ multiplex PCR assay. Concerning the study's data processing: A statistical classification framework was built to diagnose cytomegalovirus status from the catalog of TCR beta chain sequences. As stored in TCRdb, this immuneACCESS dataset retains in-frame rearrangements with V and J assigned. A fraction of the clones does not appear; measured against another copy, unresolved V genes explain less than half of the discrepancy, and the remainder lacks a known reason. The V and J calls and clone size come from that table; D and trimming were worked out from the DNA. The sample yields 110,000 or so clones; almost 96% were counted once. The top ten hold roughly 0.67% of the sample.

This entry is derived from a study of cytomegalovirus exposure and HLA in healthy donors (dated by TCRdb to about 2017). Regarding the complete study: A later analysis indicated that the 100 to 150 validation repertoires were generated on the platform also employed for the 700 or so repertoires of the first cohort. In addition to the first cohort of about 650 subjects, a separate validation cohort of 120 different subjects was used. The study aimed to test whether cataloging public T cell receptors could reveal signatures of past pathogen exposure. The study combined high-throughput TCR immunosequencing, statistical association of individual TCRs with disease status, and machine learning to predict cytomegalovirus infection status.

Paper-wide results and their limitations: In vitro tests confirmed that a few of the cytomegalovirus-associated TCR beta chains recognize cytomegalovirus antigens. In both the original and validation cohorts, the classifier was reported to diagnose cytomegalovirus status with high specificity and sensitivity. The authors suggested that the approach could potentially be generalized to other disease states and immunological phenotypes. The validation cohort had no HLA typing available for a later analysis, so co-occurrence within that cohort was assessed over all 120 or so repertoires. Of the cluster scores, around 95% were above 0 in a later analysis, which found that TCRs clustered in the first cohort also tended to co-occur in the approximately 120 validation repertoires. The study listed 150 to 200 TCR beta chains as associated with cytomegalovirus. Most TCR sequences were seen in very few donors, while some public TCRs were found in many individuals.

Source material: PBMCs. The V and J segments used are TRBV18 and TRBJ2-3, and the D gene may be TRBD2, 5 bases matching. The sequence was collected from a young woman in good health and CMV-seronegative. The nucleotides are TGTGCCAGCTCACCACGCGGGACAGATACGCAGTATTTT. Translation gives CASSPRGTDTQYF.